These 12 T cell receptor beta chains came from one sample sequenced in a study of T cell responses to AZD1222 COVID-19 vaccine. Libraries were prepared by immunoSEQ multiplex PCR; TCRdb keeps only in-frame clonotypes and omits some of them. The data hold 190,000 or so clones, with approximately 93% observed a single time. This material consisted of peripheral blood, taken 28 days after the second AZD1222 dose. Every receptor here comes from an adult who received the AZD1222 COVID-19 vaccine.

This clone was seen just once. The rearrangement joins TRBV19 to TRBJ2-3, with TRBD1 matching 7 bases. After removal of 7 bases from V and 2 bases from J, the junction contained 15 bases not matched to a gene. Germline V CDR1 and CDR2: LNHDA, SQIVND (reference sequence). This CDR3 comprises 17 residues. The CDR3 reads CASTLRARGIYTDTQYF. CDR3 nucleotides: TGTGCCAGTACCCTCCGGGCCAGGGGGATATACACAGATACGCAGTATTTT.

The chain links TRBV28 to TRBJ1-2; D is unresolved. Germline values: CDR1 MDHEN, CDR2 SYDVKM. With 5 bases removed from V and 4 bases from J, the gap between germline ends came to 14 bases. The CDR3 consists of 14 residues. The CDR3 loop is CASSPPMHLYGYTF. The CDR3 DNA reads TGTGCCAGCAGTCCACCCATGCACCTCTATGGCTACACCTTC.

V usage is TRBV4-1 and J usage is TRBJ2-1; 9 positions match TRBD1. Germline-derived CDR1 and CDR2 are MGHRA and YSYEKL. Trimming removed 4 bases from V and 4 bases from J; junction bases left unmatched: 5. The length of the CDR3 is 15 residues. CDR3 sequence reads: CASSLSQGAYNEQFF. CDR3 coding DNA: TGCGCCAGCAGCCTATCACAGGGGGCATACAATGAGCAGTTCTTC.

The V gene is TRBV28, the J gene TRBJ1-4; D is unresolved. The V end was cut by 3 bases, the J end by 8 bases, with 25 bases between. CDR1 is MDHEN, CDR2 SYDVKM, per germline. The CDR3 totals 18 residues. In DNA form, the CDR3 reads TGTGCCAGCAGTTTTTACAGCGGCGGAAACCTTATAGGCGAAAAACTGTTTTTT. It codes for CASSFYSGGNLIGEKLFF.

The J gene is TRBJ2-6, the V gene TRBV7-2; TRBD1 aligns across 9 bases. V gave up 5 bases and J gave up 2 bases; unmatched junction bases: 4. Germline lookup yields CDR1 SGHTA and CDR2 FQGNSA. This CDR3 spans 16 amino acids. CDR3 region: CASSRTGDPGANVLTF. The CDR3 DNA reads as TGTGCCAGCAGCCGGACAGGGGATCCTGGGGCCAACGTCCTGACTTTC.

The chain has TRBV19 and TRBJ2-3; D is perhaps TRBD2 (6 bases). Between the trimmed V and J ends, which lost 0 bases and 1 base, there was a span of 8 bases. The germline V gene has CDR1 LNHDA and CDR2 SQIVND (reference sequence). The CDR3 loop spans 15 amino acids. The CDR3 nucleotides read TGTGCCAGTAGTATAGATCGGAGGGGCACAGATACGCAGTATTTT. It encodes CASSIDRRGTDTQYF.

The J gene is TRBJ1-3, the V gene TRBV6-5, with a tentative D call TRBD1 (6 bases). Deletions cut 6 bases from V and 2 bases from J, with 11 bases between. The germline V gene encodes CDR1 MNHEY and CDR2 SVGAGI. The CDR3 spans 14 residues. Here the CDR3 reads CASRPRQAGNTIYF. DNA for the CDR3: TGTGCCAGCAGGCCCCGACAGGCTGGAAACACCATATATTTT.

V is TRBV30 and J is TRBJ1-2; no clear D gene. Germline loops: CDR1 GTSNPN, CDR2 SVGIG (reference sequence). The germline V and J ends were trimmed by 4 bases and 9 bases, with 15 bases remaining between them. The CDR3 extends over 12 amino acids. CDR3 in amino acids: CAWTLAASSYTF. CDR3 nucleotide sequence: TGTGCCTGGACCCTAGCAGCGTCGAGCTACACCTTC.

J is TRBJ2-7 and V is TRBV10-1; D might be TRBD1 or TRBD2, each matching 5 bases. Germline CDR1 is WNHNN and CDR2 is SYGVQD (reference sequence). Deletions cut 1 base from V and 6 bases from J, with 16 bases between. This CDR3 is 15 amino acids long. The CDR3 protein is CASSEFTGPSSEQYF. CDR3 nucleotides: TGCGCCAGCAGTGAGTTCACGGGACCGAGTTCCGAGCAGTACTTC.

J is TRBJ2-3 and V is TRBV29-1, with D perhaps TRBD1 (5 bases). The CDR3 has 13 residues. V was shortened by 3 bases and J by 6 bases, with 13 bases between the two germline ends. CDR1 and CDR2 from the germline V gene are SQVTM and ANQGSEA. DNA of the CDR3: TGCAGCGTTGATAGGGGTGGCCCGGATACGCAGTATTTT. Translating gives CSVDRGGPDTQYF.

This chain uses TRBV29-1 with TRBJ2-7, with 12 bases identical to TRBD1. The CDR3 is 14 residues long. V dropped 4 bases and J dropped 4; count of bases not matched to a gene: 5. Per germline, CDR1 SQVTM and CDR2 ANQGSEA. The CDR3 is CSVVGQGALYEQYF. The CDR3 DNA reads TGCAGCGTTGTGGGACAGGGGGCTCTATACGAGCAGTACTTC.

The chain has TRBV5-6 and TRBJ1-2, with unresolved D. Trimming removed 4 bases at V and 7 bases at J, with 20 bases between. Per germline, CDR1 SGHDT and CDR2 YYEEEE. The CDR3 has 15 amino acids. As DNA, the CDR3 is TGTGCCAGCAGCCCGTTGGTGGGCAAGGGCGGTGGCTACACCTTC. This codes for CASSPLVGKGGGYTF. Variable domain in full (rest from reference TRBV5-6 and TRBJ1-2): DAGVTQSPTHLIKTRGQQVTLRCSPKSGHDTVSWYQQALGQGPQFIFQYYEEEERQRGNFPDRFSGHQFPNYSSELNVNALLLGDSALYLCASSPLVGKGGGYTFGSGTRLTVV.